This entry concerns a single T cell receptor (beta chain). Trimming stripped 2 bases from V and 4 bases from J, with 9 bases between. The length of the CDR3 is 14 residues. The V gene's germline CDR1 is MNHNS and CDR2 SASEGT. This record belongs to a study of blood T cell repertoires in COVID-19. About the research overall: Spain, Italy and the United States supplied samples that represented acute and convalescent COVID-19. In each case, the material was cDNA or gDNA derived from T cells, B-cell-depleted T cells, or PBMCs.

As processed by the authors: From reference gene primer amplification, estimates of nucleated cell counts were derived. TCRdb's table, derived via immunoSEQ multiplex PCR, lists solely in-frame clones and lacks some. D and trimming were read from the DNA, whereas the V and J calls and clone size are those reported in that table. The sample records 25,000 to 30,000 clones, approximately 85% being singletons. This chain uses TRBV6-1 with TRBJ1-3, with a possible D match to TRBD1 (6 bases). The TCR originated in a woman between 50 and 59 years old with active COVID-19. Sequencing was carried out using peripheral blood. The CDR3: CASSEQGKGNTIYF. Here the CDR3 DNA reads TGTGCCAGCAGTGAACAGGGGAAAGGAAACACCATATATTTT.